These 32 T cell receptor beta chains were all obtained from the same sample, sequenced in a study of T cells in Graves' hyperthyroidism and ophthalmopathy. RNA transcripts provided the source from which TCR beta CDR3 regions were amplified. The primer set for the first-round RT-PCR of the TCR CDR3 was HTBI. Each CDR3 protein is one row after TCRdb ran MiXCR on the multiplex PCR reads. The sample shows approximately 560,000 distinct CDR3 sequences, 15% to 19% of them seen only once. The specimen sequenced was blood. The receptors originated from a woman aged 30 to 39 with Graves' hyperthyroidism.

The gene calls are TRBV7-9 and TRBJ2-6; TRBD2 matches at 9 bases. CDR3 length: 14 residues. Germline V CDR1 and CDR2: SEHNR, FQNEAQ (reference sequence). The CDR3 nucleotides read TGTGCTCTAGCGGGGCCCGTTGGGGCCAACGTCCTGACTTTC. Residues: CALAGPVGANVLTF.

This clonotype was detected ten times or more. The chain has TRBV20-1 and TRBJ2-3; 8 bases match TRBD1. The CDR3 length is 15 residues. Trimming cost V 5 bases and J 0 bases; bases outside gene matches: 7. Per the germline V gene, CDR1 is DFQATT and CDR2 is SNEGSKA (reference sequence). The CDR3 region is CSAEPGQGSTDTQYF. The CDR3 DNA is TGCAGTGCTGAGCCCGGACAGGGAAGCACAGATACGCAGTATTTT.

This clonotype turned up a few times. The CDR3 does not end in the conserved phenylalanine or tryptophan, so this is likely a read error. The CDR3: CASSPGLAQISYNEQFS. The CDR3 coding sequence is TGTGCCAGCAGTCCGGGACTAGCCCAGATCTCCTACAATGAGCAGTTCTCC. The chain employs TRBV28 and TRBJ2-1; 9 bases are shared with TRBD2. The CDR3 extends over 17 amino acids. Per the germline V gene, CDR1 is MDHEN and CDR2 is SYDVKM. The V segment lost 5 bases and the J segment 0 bases; nucleotides outside the gene matches: 8.

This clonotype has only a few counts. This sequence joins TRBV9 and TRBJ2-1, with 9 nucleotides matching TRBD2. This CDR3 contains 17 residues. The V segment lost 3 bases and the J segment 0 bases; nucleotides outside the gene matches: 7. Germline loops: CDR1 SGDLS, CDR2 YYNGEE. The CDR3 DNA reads TGTGCCAGCAGCGAAACTAGCGGGTCAAGCTCCTACAATGAGCAGTTCTTC. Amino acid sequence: CASSETSGSSSYNEQFF.

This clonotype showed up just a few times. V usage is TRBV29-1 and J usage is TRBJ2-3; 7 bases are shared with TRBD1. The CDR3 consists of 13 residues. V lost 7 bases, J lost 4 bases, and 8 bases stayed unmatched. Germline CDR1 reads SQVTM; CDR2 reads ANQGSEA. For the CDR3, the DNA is TGCAGCGGTGCACGAGGGGGCGCAGATACGCAGTATTTT. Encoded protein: CSGARGGADTQYF.

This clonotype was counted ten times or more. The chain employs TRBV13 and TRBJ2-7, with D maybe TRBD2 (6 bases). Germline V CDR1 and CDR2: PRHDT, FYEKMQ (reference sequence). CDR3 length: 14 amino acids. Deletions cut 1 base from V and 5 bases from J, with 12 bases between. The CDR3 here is CASSLDGSPDEQYF. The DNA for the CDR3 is TGTGCCAGCAGCTTAGACGGGAGTCCGGACGAGCAGTACTTC.

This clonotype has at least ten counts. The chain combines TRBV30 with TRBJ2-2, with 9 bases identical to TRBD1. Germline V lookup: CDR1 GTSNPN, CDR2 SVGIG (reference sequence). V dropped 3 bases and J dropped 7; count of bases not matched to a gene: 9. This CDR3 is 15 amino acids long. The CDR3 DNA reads TGTGCCTGGAGGTCCGGGACAGGGACTGTCGGGGAGCTGTTTTTT. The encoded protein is CAWRSGTGTVGELFF.

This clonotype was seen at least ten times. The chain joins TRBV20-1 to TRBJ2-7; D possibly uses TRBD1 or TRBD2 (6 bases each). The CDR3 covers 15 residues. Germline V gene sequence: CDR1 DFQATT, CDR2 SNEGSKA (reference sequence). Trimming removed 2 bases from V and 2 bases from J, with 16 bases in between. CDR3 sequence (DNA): TGCAGTGCTAGATCGCTAGGGGGAGGTACCTACGAGCAGTACTTC. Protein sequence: CSARSLGGGTYEQYF.

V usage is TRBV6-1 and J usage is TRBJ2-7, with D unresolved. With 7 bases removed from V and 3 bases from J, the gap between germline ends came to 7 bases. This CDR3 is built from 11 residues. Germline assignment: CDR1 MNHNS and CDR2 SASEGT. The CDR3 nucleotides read TGTGCCAGCAACGACGTCTACGAGCAGTACTTC. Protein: CASNDVYEQYF.

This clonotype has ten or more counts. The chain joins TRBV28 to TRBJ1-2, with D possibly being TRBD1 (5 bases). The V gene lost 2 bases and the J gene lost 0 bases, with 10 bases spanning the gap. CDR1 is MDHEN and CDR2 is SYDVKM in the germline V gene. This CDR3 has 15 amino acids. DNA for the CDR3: TGTGCCAGCAGTTTACCCGGGACCCCTAACTATGGCTACACCTTC. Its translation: CASSLPGTPNYGYTF.

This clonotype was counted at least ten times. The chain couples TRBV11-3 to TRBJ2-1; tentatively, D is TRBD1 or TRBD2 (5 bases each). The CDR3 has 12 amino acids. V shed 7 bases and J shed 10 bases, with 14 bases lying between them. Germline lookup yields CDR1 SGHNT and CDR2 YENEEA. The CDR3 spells CASKRGTTEQFF. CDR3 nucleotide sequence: TGTGCCAGCAAGCGAGGGACGACCGAGCAGTTCTTC.

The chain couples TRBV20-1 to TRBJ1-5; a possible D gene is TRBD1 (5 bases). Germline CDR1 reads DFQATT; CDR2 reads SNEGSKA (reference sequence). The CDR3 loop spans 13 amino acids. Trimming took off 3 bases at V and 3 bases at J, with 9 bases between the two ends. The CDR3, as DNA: TGCAGTGCTAGTTTACAGGCCAATCAGCCCCAGCATTTT. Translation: CSASLQANQPQHF.

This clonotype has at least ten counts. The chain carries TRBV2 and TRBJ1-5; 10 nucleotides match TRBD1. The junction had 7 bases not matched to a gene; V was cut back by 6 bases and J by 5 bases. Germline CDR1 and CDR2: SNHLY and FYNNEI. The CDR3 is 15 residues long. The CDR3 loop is CASRGDRGRDQPQHF. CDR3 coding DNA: TGTGCCAGCAGGGGGGACAGGGGAAGGGATCAGCCCCAGCATTTT. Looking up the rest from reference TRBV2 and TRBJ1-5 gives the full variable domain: EPEVTQTPSHQVTQMGQEVILRCVPISNHLYFYWYRQILGQKVEFLVSFYNNEISEKSEIFDDQFSVERPDGSNFTLKIRSTKLEDSAMYFCASRGDRGRDQPQHFGDGTRLSIL.

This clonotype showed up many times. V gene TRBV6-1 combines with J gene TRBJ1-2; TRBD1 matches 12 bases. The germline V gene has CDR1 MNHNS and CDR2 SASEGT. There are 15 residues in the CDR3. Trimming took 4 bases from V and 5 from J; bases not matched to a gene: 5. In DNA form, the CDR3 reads TGTGCCAGCAGTGGTGGGACAGGGGGCTCGTATGGCTACACCTTC. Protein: CASSGGTGGSYGYTF.

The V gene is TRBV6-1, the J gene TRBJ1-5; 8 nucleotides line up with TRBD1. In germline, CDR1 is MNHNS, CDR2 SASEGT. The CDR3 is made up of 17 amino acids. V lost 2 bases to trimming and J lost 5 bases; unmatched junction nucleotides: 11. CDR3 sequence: CASSENYRRGLDQPQHF. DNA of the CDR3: TGTGCCAGCAGTGAAAATTATCGCAGGGGGCTGGATCAGCCCCAGCATTTT.

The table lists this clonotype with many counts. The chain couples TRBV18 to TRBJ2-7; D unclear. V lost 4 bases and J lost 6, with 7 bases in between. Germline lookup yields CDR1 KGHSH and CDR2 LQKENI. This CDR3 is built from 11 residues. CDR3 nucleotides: TGTGCCAGCTCACAGCTAGGCGAGCAGTACTTC. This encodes CASSQLGEQYF.

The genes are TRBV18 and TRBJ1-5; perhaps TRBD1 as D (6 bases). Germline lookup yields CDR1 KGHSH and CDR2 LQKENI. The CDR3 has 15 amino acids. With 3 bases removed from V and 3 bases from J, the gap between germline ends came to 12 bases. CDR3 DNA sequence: TGTGCCAGCTCACCTCAAGGACAGCTCAATCAGCCCCAGCATTTT. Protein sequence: CASSPQGQLNQPQHF.

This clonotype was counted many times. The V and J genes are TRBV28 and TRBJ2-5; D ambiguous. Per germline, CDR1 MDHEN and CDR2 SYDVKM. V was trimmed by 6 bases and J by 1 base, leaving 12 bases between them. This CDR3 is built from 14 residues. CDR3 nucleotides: TGTGCCAGCAGGCCCCCTATGGGCCAAGAGACCCAGTACTTC. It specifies CASRPPMGQETQYF.

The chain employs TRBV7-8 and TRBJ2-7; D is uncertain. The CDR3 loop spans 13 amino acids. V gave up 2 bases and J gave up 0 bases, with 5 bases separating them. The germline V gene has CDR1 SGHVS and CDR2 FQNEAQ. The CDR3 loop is CASSLYPSYEQYF. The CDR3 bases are TGTGCCAGCAGCTTATATCCCTCCTACGAGCAGTACTTC. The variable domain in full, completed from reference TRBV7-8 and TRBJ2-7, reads GAGVSQSPRYKVAKRGQDVALRCDPISGHVSLFWYQQALGQGPEFLTYFQNEAQLDKSGLPSDRFFAERPEGSVSTLKIQRTQQEDSAVYLCASSLYPSYEQYFGPGTRLTVT.

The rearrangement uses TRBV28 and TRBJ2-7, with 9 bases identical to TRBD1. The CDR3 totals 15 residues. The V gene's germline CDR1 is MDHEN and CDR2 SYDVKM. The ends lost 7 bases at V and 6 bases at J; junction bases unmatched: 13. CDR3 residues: CASNPNGGQGPEQYF. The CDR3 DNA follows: TGTGCCAGCAACCCCAACGGGGGACAGGGCCCCGAGCAGTACTTC.

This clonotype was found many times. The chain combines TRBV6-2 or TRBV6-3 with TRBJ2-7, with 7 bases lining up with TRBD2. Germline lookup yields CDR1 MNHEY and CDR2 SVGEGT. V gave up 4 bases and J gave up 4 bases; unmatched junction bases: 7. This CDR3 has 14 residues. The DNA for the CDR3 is TGTGCCAGCAGTTCGGCTAGCGGAGCTTACGAGCAGTACTTC. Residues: CASSSASGAYEQYF.

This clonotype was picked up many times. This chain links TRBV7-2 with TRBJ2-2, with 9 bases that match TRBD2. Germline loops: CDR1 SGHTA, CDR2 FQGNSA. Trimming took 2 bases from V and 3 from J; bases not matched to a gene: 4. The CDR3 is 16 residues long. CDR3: CASSLRTSGYTGELFF. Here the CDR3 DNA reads TGTGCCAGCAGCTTACGAACTAGCGGGTACACCGGGGAGCTGTTTTTT.

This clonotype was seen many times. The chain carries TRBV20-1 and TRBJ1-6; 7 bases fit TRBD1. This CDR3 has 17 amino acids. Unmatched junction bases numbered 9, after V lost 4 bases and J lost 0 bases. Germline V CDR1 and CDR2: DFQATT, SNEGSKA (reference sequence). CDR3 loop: CSATGGTGDSYNSPLHF. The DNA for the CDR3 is TGCAGTGCTACAGGGGGGACGGGGGACTCCTATAATTCACCCCTCCACTTT.

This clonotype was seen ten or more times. The CDR3 protein is CASSPSQGTGTTAFF. The CDR3 nucleotides read TGTGCCAGCTCACCTTCTCAAGGGACAGGGACCACGGCTTTCTTT. This chain joins TRBV18 and TRBJ1-1; 9 bases match TRBD1. The CDR3 loop spans 15 amino acids. In germline, CDR1 is KGHSH, CDR2 LQKENI. The ends lost 3 bases at V and 11 bases at J; junction bases unmatched: 13.

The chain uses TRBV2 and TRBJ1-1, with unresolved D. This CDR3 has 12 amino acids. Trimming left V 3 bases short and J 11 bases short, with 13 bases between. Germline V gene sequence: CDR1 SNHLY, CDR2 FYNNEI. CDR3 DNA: TGTGCCAGCAGTGACGTTGGTATCGGGGCTTTCTTT. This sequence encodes CASSDVGIGAFF.

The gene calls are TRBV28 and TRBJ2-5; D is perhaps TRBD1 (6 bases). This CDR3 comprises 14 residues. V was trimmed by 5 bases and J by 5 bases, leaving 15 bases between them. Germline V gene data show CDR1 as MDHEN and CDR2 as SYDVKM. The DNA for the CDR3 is TGTGCCAGCAGTAGTTCAGGGGACGATGAGACCCAGTACTTC. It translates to CASSSSGDDETQYF.

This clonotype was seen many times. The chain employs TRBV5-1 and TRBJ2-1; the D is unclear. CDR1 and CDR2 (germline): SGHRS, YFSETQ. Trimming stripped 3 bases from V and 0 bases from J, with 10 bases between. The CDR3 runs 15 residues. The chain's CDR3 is CASSSTAISYNEQFF. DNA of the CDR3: TGCGCCAGCAGCTCGACGGCCATCTCCTACAATGAGCAGTTCTTC.

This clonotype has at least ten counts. The CDR3 loop reads CASSQGGDSLNEQFF. The CDR3 DNA sequence: TGTGCCAGCAGCCAAGGCGGGGATTCATTGAATGAGCAGTTCTTC. This chain connects TRBV3-1 to TRBJ2-1, with D perhaps matching TRBD2 (6 bases). V lost 1 base to trimming and J lost 7 bases, with 14 bases between them. The V gene's germline CDR1 is LGHDT and CDR2 YNNKEL (reference sequence). The CDR3 covers 15 residues.

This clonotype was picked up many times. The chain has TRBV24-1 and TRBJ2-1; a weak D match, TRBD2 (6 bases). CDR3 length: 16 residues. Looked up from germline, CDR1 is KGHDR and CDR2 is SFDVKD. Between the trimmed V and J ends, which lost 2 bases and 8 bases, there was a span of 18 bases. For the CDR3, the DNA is TGTGCCACCAGTGATTGGGGGGTAGCGGAAGCGGATGAGCAGTTCTTC. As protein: CATSDWGVAEADEQFF.

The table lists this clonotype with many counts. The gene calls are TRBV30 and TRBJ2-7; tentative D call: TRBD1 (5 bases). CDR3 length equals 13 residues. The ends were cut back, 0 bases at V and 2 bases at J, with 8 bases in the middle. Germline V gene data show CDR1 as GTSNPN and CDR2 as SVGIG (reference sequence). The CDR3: CAWSVRGTYEQYF. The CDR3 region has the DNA TGTGCCTGGAGTGTAAGGGGCACCTACGAGCAGTACTTC.

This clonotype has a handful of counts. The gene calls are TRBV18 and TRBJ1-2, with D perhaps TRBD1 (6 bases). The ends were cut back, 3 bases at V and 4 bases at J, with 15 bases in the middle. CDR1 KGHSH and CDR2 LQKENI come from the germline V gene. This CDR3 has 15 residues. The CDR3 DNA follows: TGTGCCAGCTCACCGGGGGCAGGGTCCGGCTATGGCTACACCTTC. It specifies CASSPGAGSGYGYTF.

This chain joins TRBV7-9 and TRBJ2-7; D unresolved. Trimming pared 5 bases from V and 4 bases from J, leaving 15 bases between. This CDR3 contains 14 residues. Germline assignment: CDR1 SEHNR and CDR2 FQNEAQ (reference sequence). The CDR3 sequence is CASSQVTRAYEQYF. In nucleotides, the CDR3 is TGTGCCAGCAGCCAAGTGACAAGGGCGTACGAGCAGTACTTC. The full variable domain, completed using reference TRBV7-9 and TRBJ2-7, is DTGVSQNPRHKITKRGQNVTFRCDPISEHNRLYWYRQTLGQGPEFLTYFQNEAQLEKSRLLSDRFSAERPKGSFSTLEIQRTEQGDSAMYLCASSQVTRAYEQYFGPGTRLTVT.